Presented here are 26 T cell receptor beta chains from one specimen sequenced in a study of T-cell reconstitution after alpha-beta-depleted transplantation in children. During its preparation, the TCRbeta library received unique molecular identifiers. Via MiXCR, TCRdb re-called the PCR reads, giving one row per CDR3 protein. The sample includes a few hundred thousand distinct CDR3 sequences, about an eighth of them seen just once. Sequencing was performed on PBMCs, mostly from graft donor cells, taken 360 days after TCRalphabeta/CD19-depleted stem cell transplant. The receptors here all came from a male patient younger than 18 who had a stem cell transplant for acute myeloid leukemia, so the T cells may come from the graft donor.

The chain couples TRBV28 to TRBJ2-3; D might be TRBD2 (6 bases). Trimming removed 5 bases from V and 7 bases from J, with 19 bases in between. Per germline, CDR1 MDHEN and CDR2 SYDVKM. The CDR3 contains 15 residues. The CDR3 loop reads CASSPGLPGVHTQYF. For the CDR3, the DNA is TGTGCCAGCAGTCCGGGACTCCCGGGTGTACATACGCAGTATTTT.

The chain employs TRBV7-3 and TRBJ2-2; TRBD2 agrees at 8 bases. Germline lookup yields CDR1 SGHTA and CDR2 FQGTGA. With V trimmed by 0 bases and J by 6 bases, 0 bases remained unmatched. This CDR3 is built from 14 residues. The CDR3 DNA sequence: TGTGCCAGCAGCTTAACCGGGAGGGCCGGGGAGCTGTTTTTT. Translated, it gives CASSLTGRAGELFF.

This clonotype has more than one count but fewer than ten. The chain combines TRBV7-9 with TRBJ2-3; 10 bases align to TRBD2. The junction had 3 bases not matched to a gene; V was cut back by 5 bases and J by 4 bases. The CDR3 consists of 14 residues. Germline CDR1 and CDR2: SEHNR and FQNEAQ (reference sequence). The CDR3, as DNA: TGTGCCAGCAGCGAGGGACTAGCGTCAGATACGCAGTATTTT. Residues: CASSEGLASDTQYF.

The chain carries TRBV30 and TRBJ2-2, with D possibly matching TRBD1 (6 bases). Trimming pared 0 bases from V and 1 base from J, leaving 9 bases between. CDR1 GTSNPN and CDR2 SVGIG come from the germline V gene (reference sequence). This CDR3 is 15 amino acids long. The CDR3, as DNA: TGTGCCTGGAGTGTGGTCAGGGGGAACACCGGGGAGCTGTTTTTT. Translating gives CAWSVVRGNTGELFF.

The genes are TRBV20-1 and TRBJ1-1, with 7 bases identical to TRBD1. The J segment lost 4 bases and the V segment lost 3 bases, leaving 5 bases of the junction unmatched. The CDR3 runs to 13 residues. Germline values: CDR1 DFQATT, CDR2 SNEGSKA (reference sequence). The CDR3 bases are TGCAGTGCTAGCGGACAGGTCATCACTGAAGCTTTCTTT. Its protein product is CSASGQVITEAFF.

This clonotype was counted a few times. V gene TRBV25-1 combines with J gene TRBJ2-1; 8 bases line up with TRBD2. CDR3 size: 15 residues. Per germline, CDR1 MGHDK and CDR2 SYGVNS. J was trimmed by 8 bases and V by 1 base; bases with no gene match: 7. CDR3 coding DNA: TGTGCCAGCAGTGAATTTGGGACTAGGACCGATGAGCAGTTCTTC. Translation: CASSEFGTRTDEQFF.

This chain joins TRBV28 and TRBJ2-3; tentatively, D is TRBD2 (6 bases). Germline V CDR1 and CDR2: MDHEN, SYDVKM. V was cut by 6 bases and J by 1 base, with 17 bases left in between. This CDR3 has 16 residues. The CDR3 loop is CASSWRGKEGTDTQYF. The CDR3 bases are TGTGCCAGCAGCTGGCGGGGTAAGGAAGGCACAGATACGCAGTATTTT.

This clonotype was observed a single time. The chain is built from TRBV30 and TRBJ1-1, with no clear D. Per germline, CDR1 GTSNPN and CDR2 SVGIG (reference sequence). The CDR3 loop spans 12 amino acids. The V end lost 1 base, the J end lost 11 bases, and 14 bases lay between the germline ends. Here the CDR3 reads CAWSASRASAFF. The DNA of the CDR3 is TGTGCCTGGAGTGCCTCTCGAGCCTCGGCTTTCTTT.

This clonotype was seen just once. An end of the junction differs from the germline gene, which may be a read error. This chain joins TRBV29-1 and TRBJ2-7, with D tentatively TRBD2 (6 bases). This CDR3 has 14 residues. CDR1 is SQVTM and CDR2 is ANQGSEA in the germline V gene. The CDR3 DNA reads as TGCAGCGTTGCGGGCGGGATCAGGACCTACGTGCAGTACTTC. Translating it yields CSVAGGIRTYVQYF.

The chain is built from TRBV15 and TRBJ2-1, with D hard to call. The CDR3 runs 11 residues. Deletions cut 0 bases from V and 10 bases from J, with 4 bases between. From germline, CDR1 is LNHNV and CDR2 YYDKDF (reference sequence). The CDR3 protein is CATSRDREQFF. The CDR3 DNA follows: TGTGCCACCAGCAGAGATAGAGAGCAGTTCTTC.

This clonotype was counted between two and nine times. This chain uses TRBV19 with TRBJ2-7; TRBD1 matches 9 bases. V lost 6 bases, J lost 3 bases, and 6 bases stayed unmatched. Germline V gives CDR1 LNHDA, CDR2 SQIVND (reference sequence). The CDR3 is 14 residues long. The CDR3 DNA is TGTGCCAGTAGCCGGGACAGGGATTTCTACGAGCAGTACTTC. Its protein product is CASSRDRDFYEQYF.

This clonotype was found a few times. The chain employs TRBV29-1 and TRBJ2-7, with 14 bases fitting TRBD2. This CDR3 comprises 17 residues. Germline V gives CDR1 SQVTM, CDR2 ANQGSEA. With 7 bases clipped from V and 4 bases from J, the junction kept 15 bases outside the gene matches. The CDR3 nucleotides read TGCAGCGCCCTCATTCCACGACTAGCGGGAGGGCCATACGAGCAGTACTTC. As protein: CSALIPRLAGGPYEQYF.

The sample holds a few counts of this clonotype. J is TRBJ1-3 and V is TRBV7-6; D not resolved. Per germline, CDR1 SGHVS and CDR2 FNYEAQ. CDR3 length: 15 residues. V was pared by 5 bases and J by 4 bases, with 15 bases between. The CDR3: CASSADLTKGNTIYF. The CDR3 DNA sequence: TGTGCCAGCAGCGCGGACTTGACCAAAGGAAACACCATATATTTT.

This clonotype was counted many times. V and J are TRBV12-3 or TRBV12-4 and TRBJ1-1; D unresolved. This CDR3 comprises 11 residues. V lost 5 bases, J lost 2 bases, and 3 bases lay in between. The chain's CDR3 is CASSTNTEAFF. CDR3 bases: TGTGCCAGCAGTACTAACACTGAAGCTTTCTTT.

The sample holds many counts of this clonotype. The gene calls are TRBV30 and TRBJ2-1; 13 nucleotides align to TRBD2. Germline values: CDR1 GTSNPN, CDR2 SVGIG (reference sequence). The CDR3 is made up of 15 amino acids. Trimming cost V 3 bases and J 8 bases; bases outside gene matches: 7. The CDR3 DNA reads TGTGCCTGGAGCACCGGGACTAGCGGGACTGATGAGCAGTTCTTC. Translated: CAWSTGTSGTDEQFF.

This clonotype occurred a few times. The J gene is TRBJ2-7, the V gene TRBV9; 8 positions match TRBD1. This CDR3 has 14 amino acids. Germline CDR1 reads SGDLS; CDR2 reads YYNGEE. V dropped 0 bases and J dropped 7; count of bases not matched to a gene: 6. The CDR3 region has the DNA TGTGCCAGCAGCGTAGCCCAGGGGGCGTGGGAGCAGTACTTC. It yields the protein CASSVAQGAWEQYF.

This clonotype was counted a few times. The rearrangement uses TRBV29-1 and TRBJ2-7, with D unclear. V gave up 4 bases and J gave up 3 bases, with 10 bases separating them. Germline V gives CDR1 SQVTM, CDR2 ANQGSEA. CDR3 length: 12 residues. Here the CDR3 DNA reads TGCAGCGTTGCTCCTGCTAGCTACGAGCAGTACTTC. Its translation: CSVAPASYEQYF.

V gene TRBV7-3 combines with J gene TRBJ2-3, with 10 bases lining up with TRBD1. Trimming took 5 bases from V and 4 from J; bases not matched to a gene: 12. CDR1 is SGHTA and CDR2 is FQGTGA in the germline V gene. The CDR3 length is 17 residues. Written as DNA, the CDR3 is TGTGCCAGCAGCGCCTCTGGGACAGGGGTGGAGGCAGATACGCAGTATTTT. Protein: CASSASGTGVEADTQYF. Together with reference TRBV7-3 and TRBJ2-3, the CDR3 gives the full variable domain: GAGVSQTPSNKVTEKGKYVELRCDPISGHTALYWYRQSLGQGPEFLIYFQGTGAADDSGLPNDRFFAVRPEGSVSTLKIQRTERGDSAVYLCASSASGTGVEADTQYFGPGTRLTVL.

Written as DNA, the CDR3 is TGTGCCAGCAGTTTTGTTCGCGGGAGGGGAGGGTATGAGCAGTTCTTC. Its translation is CASSFVRGRGGYEQFF. The rearrangement joins TRBV28 to TRBJ2-1; 9 nucleotides agree with TRBD2. Germline CDR1 reads MDHEN; CDR2 reads SYDVKM. There are 16 residues in the CDR3. The ends lost 3 bases at V and 8 bases at J; junction bases unmatched: 11.

This chain joins TRBV2 and TRBJ2-3, with a possible D match to TRBD2 (6 bases). The CDR3 is 15 residues long. Germline CDR1 reads SNHLY; CDR2 reads FYNNEI. V was pared by 10 bases and J by 0 bases, with 17 bases between. The CDR3 DNA is TGTGCCACTAAAAGAGGGGCGGGAAGCACAGATACGCAGTATTTT. Residues: CATKRGAGSTDTQYF.

This clonotype was counted many times. The V and J genes are TRBV9 and TRBJ2-7, with D possibly matching TRBD2 (5 bases). This CDR3 spans 14 amino acids. Trimming pared 4 bases from V and 4 bases from J, leaving 15 bases between. Germline V gene data show CDR1 as SGDLS and CDR2 as YYNGEE. The CDR3 DNA sequence: TGTGCCAGCAGCCCCAGCCCGGGATCATACGAGCAGTACTTC. It translates to CASSPSPGSYEQYF. The entire variable domain, with the rest obtained from reference TRBV9 and TRBJ2-7, is as follows: DSGVTQTPKHLITATGQRVTLRCSPRSGDLSVYWYQQSLDQGLQFLIQYYNGEERAKGNILERFSAQQFPDLHSELNLSSLELGDSALYFCASSPSPGSYEQYFGPGTRLTVT.

The chain joins TRBV29-1 to TRBJ2-7; 9 bases match TRBD1. J lost 4 bases, V lost 2 bases, and 9 bases had no gene match. Germline V lookup: CDR1 SQVTM, CDR2 ANQGSEA. The CDR3 covers 15 residues. CDR3: CSVELTQGANYEQYF. The CDR3 bases are TGCAGCGTTGAACTCACACAGGGGGCGAATTACGAGCAGTACTTC.

This chain joins TRBV6-2 or TRBV6-3 and TRBJ2-5; 8 nucleotides align to TRBD2. Trimming removed 4 bases from V and 5 bases from J; junction bases left unmatched: 6. Germline CDR1 MNHEY, CDR2 SVGEGT. This CDR3 is 14 amino acids long. The CDR3 DNA follows: TGTGCCAGCAGTTCCGGGAGGGCCGGGGAGACCCAGTACTTC. Its translation is CASSSGRAGETQYF.

The sample holds many counts of this clonotype. The chain uses TRBV28 and TRBJ1-6; the D is unclear. Germline V gene sequence: CDR1 MDHEN, CDR2 SYDVKM. The CDR3 loop spans 14 amino acids. V dropped 2 bases and J dropped 4 bases, with 6 bases sitting between them. CDR3 region: CASSLIRYNSPLHF. The CDR3 DNA reads as TGTGCCAGCAGTTTAATTAGATATAATTCACCCCTCCACTTT.

This clonotype was recorded once. V gene TRBV30 combines with J gene TRBJ1-6; 10 positions match TRBD1. The germline V gene encodes CDR1 GTSNPN and CDR2 SVGIG (reference sequence). This CDR3 has 17 residues. Losses at the gene ends were 4 bases for V and 10 bases for J; bases not matched to a gene: 16. CDR3 loop: CAWTALWGQGSYSPLHF. For the CDR3, the DNA is TGTGCCTGGACCGCACTGTGGGGACAGGGGAGTTACTCACCCCTCCACTTT.

This clonotype was found a few times. This rearrangement joins TRBV3-1 to TRBJ2-1; 9 bases are shared with TRBD2. The germline V gene has CDR1 LGHDT and CDR2 YNNKEL (reference sequence). The CDR3 runs 16 residues. V was clipped by 0 bases and J by 8 bases; unmatched bases: 8. Here the CDR3 reads CASSQDRAGGIYEQFF. As DNA, the CDR3 is TGTGCCAGCAGCCAAGATCGTGCGGGAGGGATCTATGAGCAGTTCTTC.